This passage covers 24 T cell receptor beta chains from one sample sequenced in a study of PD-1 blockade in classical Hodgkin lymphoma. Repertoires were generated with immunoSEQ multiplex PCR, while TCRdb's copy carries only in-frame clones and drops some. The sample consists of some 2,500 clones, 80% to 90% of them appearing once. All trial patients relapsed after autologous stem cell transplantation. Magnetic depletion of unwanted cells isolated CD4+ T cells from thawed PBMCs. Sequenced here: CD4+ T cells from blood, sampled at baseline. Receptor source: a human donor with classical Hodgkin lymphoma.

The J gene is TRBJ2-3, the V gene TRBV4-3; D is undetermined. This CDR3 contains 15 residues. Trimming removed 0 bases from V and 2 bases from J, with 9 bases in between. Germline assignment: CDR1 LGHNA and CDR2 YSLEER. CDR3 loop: CASSQEGFSTDTQYF. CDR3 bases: TGCGCCAGCAGCCAAGAAGGGTTCTCCACAGATACGCAGTATTTT.

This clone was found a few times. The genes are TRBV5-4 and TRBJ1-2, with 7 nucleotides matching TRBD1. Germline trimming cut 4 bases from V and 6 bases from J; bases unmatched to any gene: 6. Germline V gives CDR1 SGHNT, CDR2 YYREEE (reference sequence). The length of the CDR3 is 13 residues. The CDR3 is CASSRGGQHGYTF. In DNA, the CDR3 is TGTGCCAGCAGCCGTGGGGGACAGCATGGCTACACCTTC.

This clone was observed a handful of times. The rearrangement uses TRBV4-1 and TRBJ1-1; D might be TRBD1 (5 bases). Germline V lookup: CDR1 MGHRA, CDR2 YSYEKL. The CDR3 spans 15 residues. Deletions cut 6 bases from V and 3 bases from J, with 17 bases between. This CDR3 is CASRPRWIGDTEAFF. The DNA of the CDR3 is TGCGCCAGCAGACCAAGATGGATAGGGGACACTGAAGCTTTCTTT.

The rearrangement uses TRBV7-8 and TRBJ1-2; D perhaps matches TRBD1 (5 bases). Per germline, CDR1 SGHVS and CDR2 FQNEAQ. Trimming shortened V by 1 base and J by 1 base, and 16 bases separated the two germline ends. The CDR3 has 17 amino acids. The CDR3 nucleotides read TGTGCCAGCAGCTTAGTAGTAGGGCCAGGGATTAACTATGGCTACACCTTC. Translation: CASSLVVGPGINYGYTF.

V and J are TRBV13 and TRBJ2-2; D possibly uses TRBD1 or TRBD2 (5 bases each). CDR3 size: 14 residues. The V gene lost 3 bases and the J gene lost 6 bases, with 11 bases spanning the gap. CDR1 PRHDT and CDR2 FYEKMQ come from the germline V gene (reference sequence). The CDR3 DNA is TGTGCCAGCAGCTTCGGTGGGACCCCCGGGGAGCTGTTTTTT. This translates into CASSFGGTPGELFF.

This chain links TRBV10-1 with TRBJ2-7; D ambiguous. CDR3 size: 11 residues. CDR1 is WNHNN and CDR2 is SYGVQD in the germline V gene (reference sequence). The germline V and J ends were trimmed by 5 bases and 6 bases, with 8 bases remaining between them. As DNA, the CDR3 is TGCGCCAGCAGTCCATTAATCGAGCAGTACTTC. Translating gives CASSPLIEQYF.

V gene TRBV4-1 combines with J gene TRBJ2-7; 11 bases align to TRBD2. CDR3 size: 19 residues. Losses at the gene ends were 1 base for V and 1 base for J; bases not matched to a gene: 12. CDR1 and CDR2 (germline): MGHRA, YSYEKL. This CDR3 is CASSQGIRASGRKSYEQYF. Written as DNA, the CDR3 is TGCGCCAGCAGCCAAGGAATACGAGCTAGCGGGAGGAAATCCTACGAGCAGTACTTC.

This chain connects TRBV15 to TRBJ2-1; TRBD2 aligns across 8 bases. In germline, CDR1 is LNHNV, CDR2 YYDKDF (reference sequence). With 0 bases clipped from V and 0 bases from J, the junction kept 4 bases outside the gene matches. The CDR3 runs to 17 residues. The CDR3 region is CATSRELAGGSYNEQFF. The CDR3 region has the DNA TGTGCCACCAGCAGAGAGCTAGCGGGCGGCTCCTACAATGAGCAGTTCTTC.

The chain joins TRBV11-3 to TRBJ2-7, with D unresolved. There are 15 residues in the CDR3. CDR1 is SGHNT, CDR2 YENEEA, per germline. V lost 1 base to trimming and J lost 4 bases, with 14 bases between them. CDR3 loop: CASSLGGRQVYEQYF. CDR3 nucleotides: TGTGCCAGCAGCTTAGGTGGCCGGCAGGTGTACGAGCAGTACTTC. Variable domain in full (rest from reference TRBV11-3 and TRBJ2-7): EAGVVQSPRYKIIEKKQPVAFWCNPISGHNTLYWYLQNLGQGPELLIRYENEEAVDDSQLPKDRFSAERLKGVDSTLKIQPAELGDSAVYLCASSLGGRQVYEQYFGPGTRLTVT.

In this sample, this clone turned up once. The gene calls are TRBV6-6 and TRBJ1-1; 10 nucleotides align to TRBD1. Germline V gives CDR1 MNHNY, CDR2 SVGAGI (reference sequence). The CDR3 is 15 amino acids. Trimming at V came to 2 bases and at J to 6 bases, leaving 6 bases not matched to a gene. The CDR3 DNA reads TGTGCCAGCAGTTACCCCGGGACAGGGGTTCCTGAAGCTTTCTTT. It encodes CASSYPGTGVPEAFF.

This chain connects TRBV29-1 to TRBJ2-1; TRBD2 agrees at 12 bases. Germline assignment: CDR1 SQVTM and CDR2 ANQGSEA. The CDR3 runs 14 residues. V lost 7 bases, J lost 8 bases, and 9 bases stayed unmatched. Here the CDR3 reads CSGKTSGRTDEQFF. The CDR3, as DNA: TGCAGCGGAAAAACTAGCGGGAGGACGGATGAGCAGTTCTTC.

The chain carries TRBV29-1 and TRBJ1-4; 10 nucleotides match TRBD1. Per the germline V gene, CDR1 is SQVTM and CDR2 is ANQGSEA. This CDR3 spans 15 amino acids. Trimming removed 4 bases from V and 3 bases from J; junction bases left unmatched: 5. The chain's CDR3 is CSVGSGQGSNEKLFF. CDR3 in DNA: TGCAGCGTTGGCTCGGGACAGGGGTCTAATGAAAAACTGTTTTTT.

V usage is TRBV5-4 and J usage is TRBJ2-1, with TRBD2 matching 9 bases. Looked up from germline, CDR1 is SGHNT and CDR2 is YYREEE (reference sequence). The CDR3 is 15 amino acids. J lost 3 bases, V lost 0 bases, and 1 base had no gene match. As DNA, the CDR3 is TGTGCCAGCAGCTTGGGACTAGCGGTCTACAATGAGCAGTTCTTC. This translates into CASSLGLAVYNEQFF.

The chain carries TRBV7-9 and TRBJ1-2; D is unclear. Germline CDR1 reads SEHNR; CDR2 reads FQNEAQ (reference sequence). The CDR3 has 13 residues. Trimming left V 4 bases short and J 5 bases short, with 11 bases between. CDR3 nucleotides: TGTGCCAGCAGCTCGGAGTGGGGATATGGCTACACCTTC. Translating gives CASSSEWGYGYTF.

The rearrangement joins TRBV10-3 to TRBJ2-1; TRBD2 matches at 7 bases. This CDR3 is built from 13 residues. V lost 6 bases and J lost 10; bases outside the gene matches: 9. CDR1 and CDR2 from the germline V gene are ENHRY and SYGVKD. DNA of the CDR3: TGTGCCATCAGGGCTAGCGGCTCCCAAGAGCAGTTCTTC. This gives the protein CAIRASGSQEQFF.

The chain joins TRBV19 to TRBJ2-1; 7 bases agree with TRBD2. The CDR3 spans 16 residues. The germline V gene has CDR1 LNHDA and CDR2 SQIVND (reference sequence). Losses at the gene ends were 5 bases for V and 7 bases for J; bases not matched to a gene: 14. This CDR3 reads CASSSLGGGLWNEQFF. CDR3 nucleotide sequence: TGTGCCAGTAGTTCCCTCGGGGGAGGGCTCTGGAATGAGCAGTTCTTC.

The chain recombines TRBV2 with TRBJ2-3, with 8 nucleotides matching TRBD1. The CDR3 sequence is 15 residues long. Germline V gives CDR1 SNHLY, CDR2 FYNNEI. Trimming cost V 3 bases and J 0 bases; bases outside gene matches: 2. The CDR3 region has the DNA TGTGCCAGCAGTGAGGACAGGGATAGCACAGATACGCAGTATTTT. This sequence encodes CASSEDRDSTDTQYF.

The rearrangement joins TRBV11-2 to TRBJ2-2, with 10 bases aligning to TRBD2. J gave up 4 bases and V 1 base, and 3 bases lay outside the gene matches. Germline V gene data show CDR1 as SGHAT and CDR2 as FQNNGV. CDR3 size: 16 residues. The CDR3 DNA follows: TGTGCCAGCAGCTTAGGCCTAGCGGGGGTCACCGGGGAGCTGTTTTTT. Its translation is CASSLGLAGVTGELFF.

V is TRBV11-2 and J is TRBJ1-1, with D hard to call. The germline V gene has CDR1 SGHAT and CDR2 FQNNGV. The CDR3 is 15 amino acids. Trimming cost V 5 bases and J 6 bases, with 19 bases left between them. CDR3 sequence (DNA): TGTGCCAGCAGCGGAGGATGGGGAATAAGCGCTGAAGCTTTCTTT. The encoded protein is CASSGGWGISAEAFF.

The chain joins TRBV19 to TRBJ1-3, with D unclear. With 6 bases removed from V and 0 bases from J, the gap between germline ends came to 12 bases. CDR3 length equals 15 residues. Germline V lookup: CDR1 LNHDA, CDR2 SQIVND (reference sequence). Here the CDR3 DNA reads TGTGCCAGTAGAGAAGGACTCTTCTCTGGAAACACCATATATTTT. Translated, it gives CASREGLFSGNTIYF.

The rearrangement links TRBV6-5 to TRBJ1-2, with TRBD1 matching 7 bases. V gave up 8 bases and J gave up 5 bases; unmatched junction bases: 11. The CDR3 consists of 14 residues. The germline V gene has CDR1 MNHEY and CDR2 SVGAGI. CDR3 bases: TGTGCCAGCTCCAAAGCCGGGACAGTTTATGGCTACACCTTC. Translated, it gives CASSKAGTVYGYTF.

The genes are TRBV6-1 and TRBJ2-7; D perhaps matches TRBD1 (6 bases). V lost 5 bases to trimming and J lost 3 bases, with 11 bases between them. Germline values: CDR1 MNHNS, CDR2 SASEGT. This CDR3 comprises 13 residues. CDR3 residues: CASSLDRGYEQYF. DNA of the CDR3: TGTGCCAGCAGTTTGGACAGAGGCTACGAGCAGTACTTC.

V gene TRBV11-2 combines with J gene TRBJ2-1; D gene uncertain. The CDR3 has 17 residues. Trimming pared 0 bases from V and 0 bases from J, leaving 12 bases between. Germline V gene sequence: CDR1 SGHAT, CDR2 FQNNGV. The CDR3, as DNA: TGTGCCAGCAGCTTAGAAGGCAGGCAGATCTCCTACAATGAGCAGTTCTTC. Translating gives CASSLEGRQISYNEQFF.

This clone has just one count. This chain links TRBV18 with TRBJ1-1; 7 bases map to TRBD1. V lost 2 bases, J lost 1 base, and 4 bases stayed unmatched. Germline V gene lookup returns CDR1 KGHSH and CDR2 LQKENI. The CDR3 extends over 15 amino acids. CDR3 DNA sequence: TGTGCCAGCTCACCAGTGACAGGGTCGAACACTGAAGCTTTCTTT. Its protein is CASSPVTGSNTEAFF.